These T cell receptor beta chains were read from a single sample in a study of blood T cell repertoires in COVID-19. TCRdb keeps only in-frame clones here, not all; method: immunoSEQ multiplex PCR. The sample comprises 180,000 or so clones, roughly 80% of which are singletons, and approximately 2.6% rests with the top ten. Sequences were obtained from peripheral blood. These receptor sequences come from a human donor with acute or convalescent COVID-19. The donor label of this sample is uncertain. CDR3s include the opening cysteine and the closing phenylalanine or tryptophan. A D gene is named only where the DNA matches it firmly. Size values are once, few and many counts, or a class for expanded clones, and some rows have none.

J gene: TRBJ2-5
D gene: -
clone size: once
V gene: TRBV5-1
CDR3 protein: CASSRGDGETQYF
CDR3 DNA: TGCGCCTCAAGCAGGGGGGACGGAGAGACCCAGTACTTC

J gene: TRBJ2-7
D gene: TRBD1
clone size: few
V gene: TRBV7-9
CDR3 protein: CASSLVGTEEQYF
CDR3 DNA: TGTGCCAGCAGCTTAGTTGGGACAGAAGAGCAGTACTTC

J gene: TRBJ2-7
D gene: TRBD1
clone size: -
V gene: TRBV6-5
CDR3 protein: CATVKGQGYEQYF
CDR3 DNA: TGTGCCACCGTCAAGGGACAGGGCTACGAGCAGTACTTC

J gene: TRBJ1-6
D gene: -
clone size: -
V gene: TRBV4-1
CDR3 protein: CASSQDRSGKGSPLHF
CDR3 DNA: TGCGCCAGCAGCCAAGATCGGTCAGGGAAGGGCTCACCCCTCCACTTT

J gene: TRBJ2-1
D gene: -
clone size: -
V gene: TRBV5-1
CDR3 protein: CASSLADNEQFF
CDR3 DNA: TGCGCCAGCAGCTTGGCCGACAATGAGCAGTTCTTC

J gene: TRBJ2-5
D gene: TRBD1
clone size: -
V gene: TRBV6-5
CDR3 protein: CASRRGSQETQYF
CDR3 DNA: TGTGCCAGCCGCAGGGGGAGTCAAGAGACCCAGTACTTC

J gene: TRBJ1-2
D gene: -
clone size: -
V gene: TRBV28
CDR3 protein: CASSLGATGTSEYGYTF
CDR3 DNA: TGTGCCAGCAGTTTAGGGGCGACCGGGACTTCGGAGTATGGCTACACCTTC

J gene: TRBJ2-5
D gene: -
clone size: -
V gene: TRBV4-1
CDR3 protein: CASSQGTAQETQYF
CDR3 DNA: TGCGCCAGCAGCCAAGGGACAGCCCAAGAGACCCAGTACTTC

J gene: TRBJ1-2
D gene: TRBD1
clone size: -
V gene: TRBV9
CDR3 protein: CASRTGDYGYTF
CDR3 DNA: TGTGCCAGCAGAACAGGGGACTATGGCTACACCTTC

J gene: TRBJ2-2
D gene: TRBD1
clone size: once
V gene: TRBV20-1
CDR3 protein: CSASPTGGATGELFF
CDR3 DNA: TGCAGTGCTAGTCCGACAGGGGGCGCGACCGGGGAGCTGTTTTTT

J gene: TRBJ1-1
D gene: TRBD1
clone size: -
V gene: TRBV15
CDR3 protein: CATSRGRGSPEAFF
CDR3 DNA: TGTGCCACCAGCAGAGGCAGGGGGAGTCCTGAAGCTTTCTTT

J gene: TRBJ1-6
D gene: -
clone size: -
V gene: TRBV12-5
CDR3 protein: CASAGDKNSPLHF
CDR3 DNA: TGTGCTAGTGCCGGGGACAAAAATTCACCCCTCCACTTT

J gene: TRBJ2-5
D gene: -
clone size: -
V gene: TRBV18
CDR3 protein: CASSPEDYSPLSDF
CDR3 DNA: TGTGCCAGCTCACCGGAGGACTACTCCCCACTATCGGACTTC

J gene: TRBJ1-1
D gene: -
clone size: -
V gene: TRBV7-3
CDR3 protein: CASSLTAGAESEAFF
CDR3 DNA: TGTGCCAGCAGCTTAACGGCAGGGGCGGAATCTGAAGCTTTCTTT

J gene: TRBJ1-2
D gene: TRBD1
clone size: -
V gene: TRBV14
CDR3 protein: CASSLYRGAPGGYTF
CDR3 DNA: TGTGCCAGCAGCCTCTACAGGGGGGCTCCAGGAGGCTACACCTTC

J gene: TRBJ2-1
D gene: -
clone size: -
V gene: TRBV30
CDR3 protein: CAWSVGVGVGEQFF
CDR3 DNA: TGTGCCTGGAGTGTAGGGGTTGGGGTGGGAGAGCAGTTCTTC

J gene: TRBJ2-3
D gene: TRBD1
clone size: -
V gene: TRBV9
CDR3 protein: CASSVVAGQGPDTQYF
CDR3 DNA: TGTGCCAGCAGCGTAGTTGCGGGACAGGGCCCAGATACGCAGTATTTT

J gene: TRBJ2-3
D gene: -
clone size: -
V gene: TRBV7-9
CDR3 protein: CASSLRTSISTDTQYF
CDR3 DNA: TGTGCCAGCAGCTTAAGGACATCTATCAGCACAGATACGCAGTATTTT

J gene: TRBJ2-3
D gene: -
clone size: -
V gene: TRBV30
CDR3 protein: CAWSRGRDTQYF
CDR3 DNA: TGTGCCTGGAGTAGGGGGAGAGATACGCAGTATTTT

J gene: TRBJ2-5
D gene: -
clone size: few
V gene: TRBV27
CDR3 protein: CASSFRGSETQYF
CDR3 DNA: TGTGCCAGCAGTTTTCGGGGATCAGAGACCCAGTACTTC

J gene: TRBJ2-7
D gene: TRBD2
clone size: -
V gene: TRBV19
CDR3 protein: CASSAPRQRGLSSYEQYF
CDR3 DNA: TGTGCCAGTAGTGCCCCCCGCCAGCGGGGCCTAAGCTCCTACGAGCAGTACTTC

J gene: TRBJ2-1
D gene: TRBD2
clone size: -
V gene: TRBV9
CDR3 protein: CASSESLAGGNEQFF
CDR3 DNA: TGTGCCAGCAGCGAGTCACTAGCGGGAGGCAATGAGCAGTTCTTC

J gene: TRBJ1-2
D gene: -
clone size: -
V gene: TRBV5-4
CDR3 protein: CASSLDPQGHYGYTF
CDR3 DNA: TGTGCCAGCAGCTTGGATCCCCAGGGCCACTATGGCTACACCTTC

J gene: TRBJ1-1
D gene: TRBD1
clone size: -
V gene: TRBV18
CDR3 protein: CASSQGQGAVNTEAFF
CDR3 DNA: TGTGCCAGCTCACAGGGACAGGGGGCGGTTAACACTGAAGCTTTCTTT

J gene: TRBJ1-1
D gene: TRBD1
clone size: -
V gene: TRBV12-5
CDR3 protein: CASGAGQGRTEAFF
CDR3 DNA: TGTGCTAGTGGTGCGGGACAGGGGAGGACTGAAGCTTTCTTT

J gene: TRBJ2-2
D gene: -
clone size: -
V gene: TRBV5-1
CDR3 protein: CASSWTGTTNTGELFF
CDR3 DNA: TGCGCCAGCAGCTGGACCGGGACAACGAACACCGGGGAGCTGTTTTTT

J gene: TRBJ2-5
D gene: -
clone size: -
V gene: TRBV18
CDR3 protein: CASSPRHQGGETQYF
CDR3 DNA: TGTGCCAGCTCACCACGGCACCAGGGGGGAGAGACCCAGTACTTC

J gene: TRBJ2-1
D gene: TRBD2
clone size: -
V gene: TRBV14
CDR3 protein: CASSLRLANYNEQFF
CDR3 DNA: TGTGCCAGCAGCCTACGACTAGCCAACTACAATGAGCAGTTCTTC

J gene: TRBJ1-3
D gene: TRBD1
clone size: few
V gene: TRBV5-1
CDR3 protein: CASSLGETGDFFSGNTIYF
CDR3 DNA: TGCGCCAGCAGCTTGGGTGAGACAGGGGACTTCTTCTCTGGAAACACCATATATTTT

J gene: TRBJ1-1
D gene: TRBD1
clone size: -
V gene: TRBV11-2
CDR3 protein: CASSRGLNTEAFF
CDR3 DNA: TGTGCCAGCAGCAGGGGGCTCAACACTGAAGCTTTCTTT

J gene: TRBJ1-4
D gene: -
clone size: -
V gene: TRBV19
CDR3 protein: CASGLSDRAILNEKLFF
CDR3 DNA: TGTGCCAGTGGCCTCTCGGACAGAGCGATTTTGAATGAAAAACTGTTTTTT

J gene: TRBJ2-2
D gene: TRBD2
clone size: once
V gene: TRBV5-1
CDR3 protein: CASSLEARGTSGTGELFF
CDR3 DNA: TGCGCCAGCAGCTTGGAGGCACGTGGGACTAGCGGCACCGGGGAGCTGTTTTTT

J gene: TRBJ1-2
D gene: TRBD1
clone size: -
V gene: TRBV12-3/TRBV12-4
CDR3 protein: CASSTGANYGYTF
CDR3 DNA: TGTGCCAGCAGTACAGGGGCGAACTATGGCTACACCTTC

J gene: TRBJ2-7
D gene: -
clone size: -
V gene: TRBV5-4
CDR3 protein: CASSPPPGNSYEQYF
CDR3 DNA: TGTGCCAGCAGTCCCCCTCCGGGAAATTCCTACGAGCAGTACTTC

J gene: TRBJ2-6
D gene: -
clone size: -
V gene: TRBV7-3
CDR3 protein: CASRGGPTSGANVLTF
CDR3 DNA: TGTGCCAGCAGAGGCGGGCCTACCTCTGGGGCCAACGTCCTGACTTTC

J gene: TRBJ2-1
D gene: TRBD2
clone size: -
V gene: TRBV2
CDR3 protein: CASGTSSYNEQFF
CDR3 DNA: TGTGCCAGCGGGACTAGCTCCTACAATGAGCAGTTCTTC

J gene: TRBJ2-1
D gene: TRBD2
clone size: -
V gene: TRBV20-1
CDR3 protein: CSASSLAGGFDEQFF
CDR3 DNA: TGCAGTGCTAGTAGTCTAGCGGGAGGATTCGATGAGCAGTTCTTC

J gene: TRBJ2-1
D gene: TRBD2
clone size: -
V gene: TRBV7-2
CDR3 protein: CASSLGISGGAAYNEQFF
CDR3 DNA: TGTGCCAGCAGCTTAGGCATTAGCGGGGGGGCCGCCTACAATGAGCAGTTCTTC

J gene: TRBJ2-1
D gene: -
clone size: -
V gene: TRBV15
CDR3 protein: CATSRERDPNEQFF
CDR3 DNA: TGTGCCACCAGCAGAGAGAGGGATCCCAATGAGCAGTTCTTC

J gene: TRBJ1-4
D gene: TRBD1
clone size: -
V gene: TRBV27
CDR3 protein: CASTPTGFGTNEKLFF
CDR3 DNA: TGTGCCAGCACCCCGACAGGGTTCGGAACTAATGAAAAACTGTTTTTT

J gene: TRBJ1-5
D gene: -
clone size: -
V gene: TRBV5-1
CDR3 protein: CASSRTGDSNQPQHF
CDR3 DNA: TGCGCCAGCAGTAGGACCGGGGATAGCAATCAGCCCCAGCATTTT

J gene: TRBJ1-3
D gene: TRBD1
clone size: once
V gene: TRBV12-5
CDR3 protein: CASGSDREGNTIYF
CDR3 DNA: TGTGCTAGTGGTTCGGACAGGGAGGGAAACACCATATATTTT

J gene: TRBJ1-5
D gene: -
clone size: -
V gene: TRBV27
CDR3 protein: CASSPPPGGNQPQHF
CDR3 DNA: TGTGCCAGCAGTCCCCCCCCAGGGGGCAATCAGCCCCAGCATTTT

J gene: TRBJ1-1
D gene: -
clone size: -
V gene: TRBV9
CDR3 protein: CASSVVDVGQNTEAFF
CDR3 DNA: TGTGCCAGCAGCGTAGTGGACGTGGGACAGAACACTGAAGCTTTCTTT

J gene: TRBJ1-5
D gene: -
clone size: few
V gene: TRBV18
CDR3 protein: CASSPGRASNQPQHF
CDR3 DNA: TGTGCCAGCTCACCGGGCAGAGCTTCCAATCAGCCCCAGCATTTT

J gene: TRBJ1-4
D gene: -
clone size: -
V gene: TRBV2
CDR3 protein: CASSVGTQEKLFF
CDR3 DNA: TGTGCCAGCAGTGTGGGGACACAGGAAAAACTGTTTTTT